This T cell receptor (beta chain) emerged from a study of neurological immune-mediated disorders. Points from the study as a whole: HTLV-1-associated myelopathy showed the most TCR clonal expansion; multiple sclerosis the least, below healthy controls.

The germline gives CDR1 DFQATT, CDR2 SNEGSKA (reference sequence). Trimming removed 6 bases from V and 1 base from J, with 12 bases in between. This CDR3 region has 13 residues. This clonotype was seen at least ten times. What it recognizes is unknown. The cDNA came from 5'RACE, which used 10-nucleotide random UMIs. MiXCR, applied by TCRdb to the 5' RACE reads, yields one record per CDR3 protein. The sample carries tens of thousands of distinct CDR3 sequences, approximately 3.5% recorded once. The chain employs TRBV20-1 and TRBJ1-1; TRBD1 is a possible D gene (5 bases). Sequencing was performed on PBMCs. This sequence originates from a woman aged 50 to 65 with multiple sclerosis. In DNA form, the CDR3 reads TGCAGTGCGTCCAAGGGGTCGAACACTGAAGCTTTCTTT. It yields the protein CSASKGSNTEAFF.